The 26 T cell receptor beta chains below were found in one sample sequenced in a study of shared clonotypes between healthy human individuals. Libraries were prepared by immunoSEQ multiplex PCR; TCRdb keeps only in-frame clonotypes and omits some of them. Of 450,000 or so clones listed, 70% to 80% are singletons. The sample comprised PBMCs. These receptors were taken from a woman aged 35 to 49 in good health. Some clones in this sample may be carry-over from other donors' samples.

The J gene is TRBJ2-5, the V gene TRBV10-2, with TRBD1 as a possible D gene (5 bases). Trimming left V 7 bases short and J 3 bases short, with 12 bases between. In germline, CDR1 is WSHSY, CDR2 SAAADI. The CDR3 length is 13 residues. CDR3 in DNA: TGCGCCAGCACCGAAAGGGGTGAAGAGACCCAGTACTTC. Translating it yields CASTERGEETQYF.

The V and J genes are TRBV5-8 and TRBJ2-5, with a tentative D call TRBD2 (6 bases). Per the germline V gene, CDR1 is SGHTS and CDR2 is YDEGEE. The CDR3 is 15 amino acids. Trimming took off 3 bases at V and 5 bases at J, with 17 bases between the two ends. The CDR3 nucleotides read TGTGCCAGCAGCTACTCAAATTCCAGCGGGGAGACCCAGTACTTC. Translated: CASSYSNSSGETQYF.

V and J are TRBV7-3 and TRBJ2-5, with 12 positions matching TRBD1. Germline CDR1 is SGHTA and CDR2 is FQGTGA. The V and J ends lost 2 bases and 5 bases, in that order; junction bases with no gene match: 3. This CDR3 is built from 15 residues. The CDR3 protein is CASSLGTGGVETQYF. Written as DNA, the CDR3 is TGTGCCAGCAGCTTAGGGACAGGGGGCGTTGAGACCCAGTACTTC.

The rearrangement uses TRBV5-6 and TRBJ1-1, with no clear D. The V end lost 1 base, the J end lost 5 bases, and 9 bases lay between the germline ends. The CDR3 covers 13 residues. Germline-derived CDR1 and CDR2 are SGHDT and YYEEEE. CDR3 DNA: TGTGCCAGCAGCTTGACAGCTGGGACTGAAGCTTTCTTT. This gives the protein CASSLTAGTEAFF.

On this clone: With only one base between it and a far larger clone, this is likely a read error. This sequence joins TRBV7-9 and TRBJ2-3; D uncertain. The CDR3 is 13 amino acids. CDR1 is SEHNR, CDR2 FQNEAQ, per germline (reference sequence). Trimming removed 1 base at V and 2 bases at J, with 4 bases between. The CDR3: CASSLGVTDTQYF. The CDR3 DNA sequence: TGTGCCAGCAGCTTAGGGGTCACAGATACGCAGTATTTT.

On this clone: Within the sample, other DNA sequences also encode this same CDR3. The chain uses TRBV7-9 and TRBJ1-1; 7 nucleotides align to TRBD1. Germline V gene lookup returns CDR1 SEHNR and CDR2 FQNEAQ (reference sequence). The ends lost 0 bases at V and 1 base at J; junction bases unmatched: 2. The CDR3 sequence is 15 residues long. CDR3 bases: TGTGCCAGCAGCTTAGCTCGACAGGGGAACACTGAAGCTTTCTTT. It specifies CASSLARQGNTEAFF.

This chain connects TRBV7-9 to TRBJ2-7; D uncertain. Germline V gives CDR1 SEHNR, CDR2 FQNEAQ (reference sequence). The length of the CDR3 is 14 residues. V was trimmed by 0 bases and J by 3 bases, leaving 9 bases between them. CDR3 nucleotide sequence: TGTGCCAGCAGCTTAGCTACAGATTACTACGAGCAGTACTTC. As protein: CASSLATDYYEQYF. Based on the CDR3 plus reference TRBV7-9 and TRBJ2-7, the full variable domain is DTGVSQNPRHKITKRGQNVTFRCDPISEHNRLYWYRQTLGQGPEFLTYFQNEAQLEKSRLLSDRFSAERPKGSFSTLEIQRTEQGDSAMYLCASSLATDYYEQYFGPGTRLTVT.

The chain is built from TRBV2 and TRBJ1-1; D might be TRBD1 (5 bases). CDR3 length: 12 amino acids. Germline CDR1 SNHLY, CDR2 FYNNEI. The ends were cut back, 6 bases at V and 6 bases at J, with 11 bases in the middle. The CDR3 DNA reads TGTGCCAGCAGAAGGTGGGGCGCTGAAGCTTTCTTT. It is translated as CASRRWGAEAFF.

This clone was observed a few times. Distinct nucleotide sequences in the sample also encode this CDR3. The gene calls are TRBV6-6 and TRBJ1-1, with TRBD1 as a possible D gene (6 bases). This CDR3 has 14 amino acids. With 6 bases removed from V and 2 bases from J, the gap between germline ends came to 13 bases. CDR1 is MNHNY and CDR2 is SVGAGI in the germline V gene (reference sequence). The CDR3 spells CASSLATGNTEAFF. CDR3 DNA: TGTGCCAGCAGCCTAGCGACAGGCAACACTGAAGCTTTCTTT.

This clone was recorded only once. This rearrangement joins TRBV6-4 to TRBJ1-3; tentative D call: TRBD1 (5 bases). Germline V lookup: CDR1 MRHNA, CDR2 SNTAGT. Trimming removed 10 bases at V and 4 bases at J, with 20 bases between. This CDR3 is 15 amino acids long. CDR3 loop: CATGGTSSPGNTIYF. CDR3 sequence (DNA): TGTGCCACCGGAGGGACCTCTTCCCCCGGAAACACCATATATTTT.

The chain employs TRBV27 and TRBJ1-2; D perhaps matches TRBD1 (5 bases). V dropped 1 base and J dropped 4 bases, with 13 bases sitting between them. CDR1 is MNHEY and CDR2 is SMNVEV in the germline V gene (reference sequence). This CDR3 comprises 15 residues. This CDR3 is CASSLYPVGVYGYTF. CDR3 in DNA: TGTGCCAGCAGTTTATACCCCGTAGGGGTCTATGGCTACACCTTC.

This chain uses TRBV9 with TRBJ1-1, with TRBD1 matching 7 bases. The germline V gene encodes CDR1 SGDLS and CDR2 YYNGEE. The CDR3 is made up of 16 amino acids. Unmatched junction bases numbered 7, after V lost 0 bases and J lost 2 bases. CDR3 region: CASSVAGGQLNTEAFF. The CDR3 DNA reads TGTGCCAGCAGCGTAGCCGGGGGACAGCTAAACACTGAAGCTTTCTTT.

The J gene is TRBJ1-2, the V gene TRBV5-4; D perhaps matches TRBD1 (6 bases). The CDR3 has 15 residues. Trimming pared 2 bases from V and 2 bases from J, leaving 13 bases between. The germline CDR1 and CDR2 sequences are SGHNT and YYREEE (reference sequence). In DNA form, the CDR3 reads TGTGCCAGCAGCTTACAAAGGGGGACAAACTATGGCTACACCTTC. Its translation: CASSLQRGTNYGYTF.

The chain is built from TRBV7-9 and TRBJ1-1, with unresolved D. Deletions cut 0 bases from V and 1 base from J, with 9 bases between. Per germline, CDR1 SEHNR and CDR2 FQNEAQ (reference sequence). The CDR3 sequence is 15 residues long. The CDR3 sequence is CASSLADTSNTEAFF. CDR3 coding DNA: TGTGCCAGCAGCTTAGCTGACACTTCGAACACTGAAGCTTTCTTT.

This clone was counted a few times. This chain connects TRBV28 to TRBJ2-7, with TRBD1 identical over 9 bases. Germline CDR1 MDHEN, CDR2 SYDVKM. This CDR3 spans 15 amino acids. J gave up 5 bases and V 4 bases, and 9 bases lay outside the gene matches. The DNA of the CDR3 is TGTGCCAGCAGTTCCGGGGGGACAGGGAAGAACGAGCAGTACTTC. Its protein is CASSSGGTGKNEQYF.

This chain links TRBV5-1 with TRBJ1-1; D might be TRBD1 (6 bases). The V end was cut by 0 bases, the J end by 7 bases, with 13 bases between. This CDR3 is 14 amino acids long. Per germline, CDR1 SGHRS and CDR2 YFSETQ. This CDR3 is CASSLDRVWDEAFF. CDR3 coding DNA: TGCGCCAGCAGCTTGGACAGGGTTTGGGATGAAGCTTTCTTT.

A remark on this clone: Only one base separates this from a far larger clonotype, so it likely reflects a read error. The chain employs TRBV11-2 and TRBJ1-1; D uncertain. Germline V gene sequence: CDR1 SGHAT, CDR2 FQNNGV. The CDR3 consists of 15 residues. CDR3 region: CAGSPPGQGRSEAFF. CDR3 bases: TGTGCCGGCAGCCCACCGGGCCAAGGAAGGTCTGAAGCTTTCTTT.

The J gene is TRBJ2-7, the V gene TRBV14; D unresolved. V was pared by 2 bases and J by 6 bases, with 5 bases between. Germline V gene lookup returns CDR1 SGHDN and CDR2 FVKESK. The CDR3 extends over 11 amino acids. The CDR3 sequence is CASSQWGEQYF. The CDR3 DNA is TGTGCCAGCAGCCAATGGGGCGAGCAGTACTTC.

This clone showed up just a few times. The rearrangement links TRBV7-3 to TRBJ1-1; 7 positions agree with TRBD1. The ends lost 5 bases at V and 7 bases at J; junction bases unmatched: 10. The CDR3 contains 14 residues. The V gene's germline CDR1 is SGHTA and CDR2 FQGTGA. This chain's CDR3 is CASSPRGGGGEAFF. CDR3 nucleotide sequence: TGTGCCAGCAGCCCCAGGGGAGGGGGCGGTGAAGCTTTCTTT.

The J gene is TRBJ2-1, the V gene TRBV30; tentatively, D is TRBD2 (6 bases). Germline loops: CDR1 GTSNPN, CDR2 SVGIG (reference sequence). This CDR3 spans 15 amino acids. Trimming stripped 3 bases from V and 4 bases from J, with 16 bases between. The CDR3 coding sequence is TGTGCCTGGAGGATAATGGGGGAGGCGTACAATGAGCAGTTCTTC. Its translation is CAWRIMGEAYNEQFF. Drawing the rest from reference TRBV30 and TRBJ2-1, the complete variable domain is SQTIHQWPATLVQPVGSPLSLECTVEGTSNPNLYWYRQAAGRGLQLLFYSVGIGQISSEVPQNLSASRPQDRQFILSSKKLLLSDSGFYLCAWRIMGEAYNEQFFGPGTRLTVL.

The V gene is TRBV28, the J gene TRBJ1-1, with TRBD1 matching over 8 bases. V dropped 5 bases and J dropped 0; count of bases not matched to a gene: 8. The CDR3 runs to 16 residues. Germline loops: CDR1 MDHEN, CDR2 SYDVKM. The DNA of the CDR3 is TGTGCCAGCAGTGCTACAGGGGGTTCTTTGAACACTGAAGCTTTCTTT. This gives the protein CASSATGGSLNTEAFF.

The count of this clone is one. The chain is built from TRBV30 and TRBJ1-1; 7 bases fit TRBD1. CDR1 GTSNPN and CDR2 SVGIG come from the germline V gene (reference sequence). With 2 bases clipped from V and 5 bases from J, the junction kept 5 bases outside the gene matches. The CDR3 is 13 amino acids. CDR3 amino acids: CAWSTQGGTEAFF. In DNA, the CDR3 is TGTGCCTGGAGTACCCAGGGGGGGACTGAAGCTTTCTTT.

This chain links TRBV19 with TRBJ1-1; a weak D match, TRBD1 (6 bases). With 6 bases removed from V and 0 bases from J, the gap between germline ends came to 14 bases. CDR1 is LNHDA, CDR2 SQIVND, per germline (reference sequence). The CDR3 contains 15 residues. The CDR3 region has the DNA TGTGCCAGTAGGATTAACCGGGACATGAACACTGAAGCTTTCTTT. Protein product: CASRINRDMNTEAFF. The variable domain in full, completed from reference TRBV19 and TRBJ1-1, reads DGGITQSPKYLFRKEGQNVTLSCEQNLNHDAMYWYRQDPGQGLRLIYYSQIVNDFQKGDIAEGYSVSREKKESFPLTVTSAQKNPTAFYLCASRINRDMNTEAFFGQGTRLTVV.

This clone was seen repeatedly, ten times or more. V and J are TRBV6-4 and TRBJ2-3, with 8 bases matching TRBD1. The CDR3 contains 16 residues. Germline trimming cut 0 bases from V and 2 bases from J; bases unmatched to any gene: 4. Germline CDR1 and CDR2: MRHNA and SNTAGT. CDR3 sequence reads: CASSDSTGANTDTQYF. Here the CDR3 DNA reads TGTGCCAGCAGTGACTCGACAGGGGCCAACACAGATACGCAGTATTTT.

This clone was picked up one time. This sequence joins TRBV18 and TRBJ2-7, with D maybe TRBD1 (6 bases). V was pared by 3 bases and J by 0 bases, with 12 bases between. The length of the CDR3 is 15 residues. CDR1 and CDR2 from the germline V gene are KGHSH and LQKENI. The CDR3 sequence: CASSPLTGRSYEQYF. DNA of the CDR3: TGTGCCAGCTCACCCCTGACAGGACGCTCCTACGAGCAGTACTTC.

The chain is built from TRBV19 and TRBJ1-5, with D tentatively TRBD1 (5 bases). From germline, CDR1 is LNHDA and CDR2 SQIVND (reference sequence). Trimming cost V 5 bases and J 3 bases, with 8 bases left between them. This CDR3 is 13 amino acids long. The CDR3 bases are TGTGCCAGTAGTGCAGGGAACAATCAGCCCCAGCATTTT. Translating gives CASSAGNNQPQHF.